This T cell receptor beta chain came from a study of OX40 agonist ivuxolimab in advanced cancers. Study summary: An agonistic human IgG2 monoclonal antibody against OX40 (CD134) was given. Patients were treated with intravenous ivuxolimab, dosed at 0.01 to 10 mg/kg and infused every 2 weeks.

The CDR3 spans 13 residues. The V gene lost 5 bases and the J gene lost 4 bases, with 11 bases spanning the gap. The germline CDR1 and CDR2 sequences are MNHEY and SVGAGI. This clone was counted a single time. Anyone with autoimmune disease history or systemic immunosuppression was excluded. Measured with immunoSEQ multiplex PCR; TCRdb has only the in-frame clones, and not every one. This sample carries roughly 97,000 clones, over 85% of them seen once, and the ten largest clones take just under 0.8%. The chain recombines TRBV6-5 with TRBJ1-2; a possible D gene is TRBD1 (5 bases). The sequence was collected from an adult with an advanced solid tumor such as melanoma, head and neck, liver or kidney cancer. This sample comprised CD4+ or CD8+ T cells sorted from blood, obtained in a trial of the OX40 agonist ivuxolimab. This CDR3 is CASSQGEIYGYTF. The CDR3, as DNA: TGTGCCAGCAGTCAAGGGGAGATCTATGGCTACACCTTC.